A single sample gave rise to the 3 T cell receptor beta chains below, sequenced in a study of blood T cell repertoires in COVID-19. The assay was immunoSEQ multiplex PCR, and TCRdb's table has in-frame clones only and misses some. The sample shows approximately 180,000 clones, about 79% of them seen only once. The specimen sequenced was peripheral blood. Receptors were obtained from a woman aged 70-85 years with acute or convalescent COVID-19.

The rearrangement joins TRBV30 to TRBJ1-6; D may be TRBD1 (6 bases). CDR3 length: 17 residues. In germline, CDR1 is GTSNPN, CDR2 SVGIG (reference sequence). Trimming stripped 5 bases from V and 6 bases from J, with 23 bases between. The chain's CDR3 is CAWAPSTGYFGNSPLHF. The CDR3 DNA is TGTGCCTGGGCCCCCAGTACAGGGTATTTCGGTAATTCACCCCTCCACTTT.

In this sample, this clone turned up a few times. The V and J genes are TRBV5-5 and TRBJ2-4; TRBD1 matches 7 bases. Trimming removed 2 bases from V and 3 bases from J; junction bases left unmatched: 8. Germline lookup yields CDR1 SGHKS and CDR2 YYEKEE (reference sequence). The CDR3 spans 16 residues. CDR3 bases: TGTGCCAGCAGCTTAGAGGGACAGACCTTCAAAAACATTCAGTACTTC. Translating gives CASSLEGQTFKNIQYF.

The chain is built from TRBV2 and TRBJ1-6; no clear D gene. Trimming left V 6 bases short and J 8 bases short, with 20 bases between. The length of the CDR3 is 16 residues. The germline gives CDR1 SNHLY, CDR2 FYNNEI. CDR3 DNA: TGTGCCAGCAGAACGGGGAGCGCCATTTTGGATTCACCCCTCCACTTT. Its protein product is CASRTGSAILDSPLHF. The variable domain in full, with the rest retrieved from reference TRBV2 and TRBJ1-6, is EPEVTQTPSHQVTQMGQEVILRCVPISNHLYFYWYRQILGQKVEFLVSFYNNEISEKSEIFDDQFSVERPDGSNFTLKIRSTKLEDSAMYFCASRTGSAILDSPLHFGNGTRLTVT.